This passage covers 9 T cell receptor beta chains from one sample sequenced in a study of cytomegalovirus exposure and HLA in healthy donors. Here immunoSEQ multiplex PCR was the method, and the copy in TCRdb shows in-frame clones only, minus some. The sample contains hundreds of thousands of clones, roughly 90% of which appear only once. Sequencing used PBMCs. The receptor source for this set is a young woman in good health and CMV-seronegative.

J is TRBJ2-3 and V is TRBV11-2; 15 bases are a match to TRBD2. Germline lookup yields CDR1 SGHAT and CDR2 FQNNGV. J was trimmed by 1 base and V by 5 bases; bases with no gene match: 7. The CDR3 has 18 amino acids. This CDR3 is CASSQGLAGGGRTDTQYF. Written as DNA, the CDR3 is TGTGCCAGCAGCCAGGGACTAGCGGGAGGTGGTCGCACAGATACGCAGTATTTT.

The chain combines TRBV5-1 with TRBJ2-3; 14 positions match TRBD2. CDR1 and CDR2 from the germline V gene are SGHRS and YFSETQ. This CDR3 contains 16 residues. J lost 5 bases, V lost 4 bases, and 6 bases had no gene match. The CDR3 DNA reads as TGCGCCAGCAGCCCAGGGACTAGCGGGAGTATAGATACGCAGTATTTT. Its translation: CASSPGTSGSIDTQYF. Filled out from reference TRBV5-1 and TRBJ2-3, the complete variable domain reads KAGVTQTPRYLIKTRGQQVTLSCSPISGHRSVSWYQQTPGQGLQFLFEYFSETQRNKGNFPGRFSGRQFSNSRSEMNVSTLELGDSALYLCASSPGTSGSIDTQYFGPGTRLTVL.

The chain joins TRBV9 to TRBJ2-7; 7 positions agree with TRBD2. The length of the CDR3 is 15 residues. Germline V gene data show CDR1 as SGDLS and CDR2 as YYNGEE. J lost 3 bases, V lost 0 bases, and 6 bases had no gene match. CDR3 protein: CASSVGAGALYEQYF. CDR3 nucleotides: TGTGCCAGCAGCGTAGGGGCGGGAGCGCTCTACGAGCAGTACTTC.

Notes on this clone: Other DNA sequences in the same sample also yield this CDR3. The chain employs TRBV7-3 and TRBJ2-5; D is ambiguous. The V and J ends lost 2 bases and 1 base respectively, with 11 bases between them. CDR3 length equals 15 residues. Germline lookup yields CDR1 SGHTA and CDR2 FQGTGA. CDR3 in amino acids: CASSLLAGLQETQYF. The CDR3 bases are TGTGCCAGCAGCTTACTCGCAGGCCTCCAAGAGACCCAGTACTTC.

This chain links TRBV5-1 with TRBJ2-2; 11 nucleotides line up with TRBD2. The CDR3 consists of 17 residues. The V gene end was trimmed by 5 bases and the J gene end by 5 bases; junction bases not matched to a gene: 11. Germline V gene lookup returns CDR1 SGHRS and CDR2 YFSETQ. The CDR3 reads CASRLAGAGVVTGELFF. In DNA, the CDR3 is TGCGCCAGCAGACTAGCGGGAGCGGGTGTTGTTACCGGGGAGCTGTTTTTT.

The chain employs TRBV2 and TRBJ1-5; possibly TRBD1 for D (5 bases). This CDR3 has 14 residues. V was clipped by 7 bases and J by 5 bases, with 15 bases between them. Germline V gene data show CDR1 as SNHLY and CDR2 as FYNNEI. In DNA, the CDR3 is TGTGCCAGCAAGCCAGGAGGGACCTATCAGCCCCAGCATTTT. Protein sequence: CASKPGGTYQPQHF.

The chain uses TRBV13 and TRBJ2-7, with 9 bases fitting TRBD1. The germline V gene has CDR1 PRHDT and CDR2 FYEKMQ (reference sequence). V was clipped by 3 bases and J by 3 bases; unmatched bases: 3. The CDR3 length is 14 residues. CDR3: CASSFGQGYYEQYF. CDR3 coding DNA: TGTGCCAGCAGCTTCGGACAGGGGTACTACGAGCAGTACTTC.

The rearrangement uses TRBV18 and TRBJ2-7, with TRBD1 matching over 7 bases. The ends lost 6 bases at V and 2 bases at J; junction bases unmatched: 1. This CDR3 has 12 amino acids. Germline V CDR1 and CDR2: KGHSH, LQKENI. The CDR3 nucleotides are TGTGCCAGCTCCGGGACAGCCTACGAGCAGTACTTC. This sequence encodes CASSGTAYEQYF.

This chain uses TRBV19 with TRBJ2-7; TRBD2 aligns across 12 bases. The CDR3 consists of 16 residues. With 5 bases clipped from V and 6 bases from J, the junction kept 11 bases outside the gene matches. Germline CDR1 is LNHDA and CDR2 is SQIVND (reference sequence). CDR3 coding DNA: TGTGCCAGTAGTGTATCCTCGGGACTAGCGGGTTCCGAGCAGTACTTC. It yields the protein CASSVSSGLAGSEQYF.